Shown below are 18 T cell receptor beta chains from a single sample sequenced in a study of stem cell transplantation in POMP-related autoinflammatory disease. TCRdb keeps only in-frame clones here, not all; method: immunoSEQ multiplex PCR. Of tens of thousands of clones in the sample, roughly 93% were seen once. Sequenced here: CD4+ T cells from PBMCs, sampled after stem cell transplantation. These receptors came from a human patient with POMP-related autoinflammation and immune dysregulation (PRAID). Some T cells may be graft donor cells.

A single count supports this clone. CDR3: CASSFRARDTGELFF. CDR3 in DNA: TGTGCCAGCAGTTTCCGGGCCAGAGACACCGGGGAGCTGTTTTTT. The chain joins TRBV6-6 to TRBJ2-2, with D hard to call. Trimming stripped 4 bases from V and 3 bases from J, with 12 bases between. The germline gives CDR1 MNHNY, CDR2 SVGAGI (reference sequence). The CDR3 covers 15 residues.

This clone has just one count. The chain joins TRBV6-4 to TRBJ2-3; a weak D match, TRBD1 (6 bases). The CDR3 loop spans 14 amino acids. V shed 3 bases and J shed 2 bases, with 9 bases lying between them. Per germline, CDR1 MRHNA and CDR2 SNTAGT. CDR3 sequence reads: CASSEGANTDTQYF. In nucleotides, the CDR3 is TGTGCCAGCAGTGAGGGGGCAAACACAGATACGCAGTATTTT.

The J gene is TRBJ2-2, the V gene TRBV5-5; 8 nucleotides match TRBD1. Germline V gene lookup returns CDR1 SGHKS and CDR2 YYEKEE (reference sequence). Trimming removed 3 bases from V and 5 bases from J; junction bases left unmatched: 6. This CDR3 is 15 amino acids long. DNA for the CDR3: TGTGCCAGCAGCTCTCGACAGGGGAGGACCGGGGAGCTGTTTTTT. It translates to CASSSRQGRTGELFF.

The chain employs TRBV15 and TRBJ2-1; 8 bases align to TRBD2. J lost 6 bases, V lost 4 bases, and 14 bases had no gene match. This CDR3 comprises 17 residues. CDR1 LNHNV and CDR2 YYDKDF come from the germline V gene (reference sequence). DNA of the CDR3: TGTGCCACCAGCAAGTCCTTGGTCGGGGGGGTAGGCAATGAGCAGTTCTTC. Encoded protein: CATSKSLVGGVGNEQFF.

This clone was picked up a small number of times. The V gene is TRBV19, the J gene TRBJ1-5; 7 nucleotides align to TRBD1. V trimming: 5 bases; J trimming: 0 bases; junction bases outside the gene matches: 7. The germline gives CDR1 LNHDA, CDR2 SQIVND (reference sequence). The CDR3 runs 16 residues. CDR3 region: CASSFSTGSSNQPQHF. The CDR3 DNA follows: TGTGCCAGTAGTTTCTCGACAGGGTCTAGCAATCAGCCCCAGCATTTT.

The chain combines TRBV3-1 (or the pseudogene TRBV3-2) with TRBJ2-2; D is tentatively TRBD1 or TRBD2 (5 bases each). Trimming shortened V by 4 bases and J by 0 bases, and 12 bases separated the two germline ends. CDR1 is LGHDT and CDR2 is YNNKEL in the germline V gene (reference sequence). The CDR3 has 16 residues. The CDR3 region is CASSRSGRPNTGELFF. The CDR3 coding sequence is TGTGCCAGCAGCCGTTCGGGGCGGCCGAACACCGGGGAGCTGTTTTTT.

The CDR3 DNA follows: TGCAGTGCTAGTGAAGGGACCAACTCCAATGAGCAGTTCTTC. Translated: CSASEGTNSNEQFF. The chain uses TRBV20-1 and TRBJ2-1; D may correspond to TRBD1 or TRBD2 (5 bases each). The germline CDR1 and CDR2 sequences are DFQATT and SNEGSKA (reference sequence). Trimming removed 3 bases at V and 6 bases at J, with 15 bases between. The CDR3 is 14 residues long.

The V call is TRBV5-6, the J call TRBJ1-2; 7 nucleotides line up with TRBD1. This CDR3 has 14 amino acids. Germline assignment: CDR1 SGHDT and CDR2 YYEEEE. V lost 3 bases, J lost 5 bases, and 7 bases stayed unmatched. The CDR3 coding sequence is TGTGCCAGCAGCTGGGGGACAGCCCGGTATGGCTACACCTTC. Protein sequence: CASSWGTARYGYTF.

This chain connects TRBV6-5 to TRBJ1-4; unclear D gene. The CDR3 loop spans 14 amino acids. The V and J ends lost 0 bases and 8 bases respectively, with 10 bases between them. The germline V gene encodes CDR1 MNHEY and CDR2 SVGAGI. The CDR3 nucleotides read TGTGCCAGCAGTTACTCGAGAGGGCGGGAAAAACTGTTTTTT. This sequence encodes CASSYSRGREKLFF.

V and J are TRBV28 and TRBJ2-5; D remains ambiguous. Germline V CDR1 and CDR2: MDHEN, SYDVKM. Trimming took off 5 bases at V and 5 bases at J, with 12 bases between the two ends. This CDR3 is built from 13 residues. The chain's CDR3 is CASSPRPRETQYF. The DNA for the CDR3 is TGTGCCAGCAGTCCCCGACCTCGGGAGACCCAGTACTTC.

The rearrangement joins TRBV28 to TRBJ1-5, with D perhaps TRBD1 (6 bases). CDR3 size: 15 residues. CDR1 and CDR2 (germline): MDHEN, SYDVKM. V lost 3 bases, J lost 4 bases, and 13 bases lay in between. CDR3 DNA: TGTGCCAGCAGTTTGTCCAGGGGTTTTAATCAGCCCCAGCATTTT. Its translation: CASSLSRGFNQPQHF.

The gene calls are TRBV19 and TRBJ1-5; 8 bases line up with TRBD1. V shed 4 bases and J 6 bases; nucleotides not matched to a gene: 5. The CDR3 has 14 amino acids. CDR1 and CDR2 (germline): LNHDA, SQIVND (reference sequence). The CDR3 coding sequence is TGTGCCAGTAGTAACCGGGACAGGACTCAGCCCCAGCATTTT. Its translation is CASSNRDRTQPQHF.

The chain is built from TRBV5-4 and TRBJ2-7; 7 bases match TRBD2. CDR1 SGHNT and CDR2 YYREEE come from the germline V gene (reference sequence). V was pared by 0 bases and J by 0 bases, with 6 bases of the junction left unmatched. The CDR3 contains 16 residues. The CDR3 protein is CASSLAGAGSSYEQYV. CDR3 sequence (DNA): TGTGCCAGCAGCTTGGCCGGAGCGGGGAGCTCCTACGAGCAGTACGTC.

The chain combines TRBV10-3 with TRBJ1-2; D is undetermined. Trimming stripped 5 bases from V and 2 bases from J, with 9 bases between. This CDR3 region has 13 residues. The germline V gene encodes CDR1 ENHRY and CDR2 SYGVKD. DNA of the CDR3: TGTGCCATCAGTTCCGACAAAAACTATGGCTACACCTTC. Translating it yields CAISSDKNYGYTF.

The V gene is TRBV30, the J gene TRBJ2-1; 13 bases align to TRBD2. Germline CDR1 GTSNPN, CDR2 SVGIG (reference sequence). The CDR3 runs to 16 residues. Trimming cost V 4 bases and J 5 bases; bases outside gene matches: 8. CDR3 amino acids: CAWTGPGLAGHNEQFF. The CDR3 DNA follows: TGTGCCTGGACTGGTCCGGGACTAGCGGGACACAATGAGCAGTTCTTC. Looking up the rest from reference TRBV30 and TRBJ2-1 gives the full variable domain: SQTIHQWPATLVQPVGSPLSLECTVEGTSNPNLYWYRQAAGRGLQLLFYSVGIGQISSEVPQNLSASRPQDRQFILSSKKLLLSDSGFYLCAWTGPGLAGHNEQFFGPGTRLTVL.

This chain links TRBV11-2 with TRBJ1-1; possibly TRBD1 for D (5 bases). CDR1 and CDR2 from the germline V gene are SGHAT and FQNNGV. This CDR3 contains 15 residues. The V and J ends lost 1 base and 3 bases respectively, with 12 bases between them. The DNA of the CDR3 is TGTGCCAGCAGCTTAGTTAGGGGTGGGGACACTGAAGCTTTCTTT. Its protein is CASSLVRGGDTEAFF.

V is TRBV6-5 and J is TRBJ2-7; 10 bases agree with TRBD2. The germline V gene encodes CDR1 MNHEY and CDR2 SVGAGI. The CDR3 contains 15 residues. V lost 7 bases and J lost 5; bases outside the gene matches: 11. CDR3: CASKLSSGGLHEQYV. Here the CDR3 DNA reads TGTGCCAGCAAGTTGAGTAGCGGGGGGCTACACGAGCAGTACGTC.

V and J are TRBV12-3 or TRBV12-4 and TRBJ1-4, with 7 positions matching TRBD1. V was clipped by 4 bases and J by 5 bases; unmatched bases: 1. The CDR3 is 13 amino acids. The CDR3 DNA follows: TGTGCCAGCAGTTCGACAGGGAATGAAAAACTGTTTTTT. It is translated as CASSSTGNEKLFF.